The 22 T cell receptor beta chains given below trace back to one sample, sequenced in a study of human T cells and chemical hapten exposure. As to time point: patch test 1, 2 weeks after DPC sensitization. Treatment of the sample: therapeutic diphenylcyclopropenone sensitization with weekly scalp DPC. TCRdb itself ran the RACE reads through MiXCR, one entry per CDR3 protein. The profile shows some 350,000 distinct CDR3 sequences, 5.5% to 8% of them singletons. The sequenced sample was whole blood, obtained in connection with sensitization to the hapten diphenylcyclopropenone (DPC). The receptors were gathered from a woman between 18 and 30 years old with alopecia areata. Some clones in this sample may be carry-over from other donors' samples.

This chain uses TRBV6-2 or TRBV6-3 with TRBJ2-2; D possibly corresponds to TRBD1 (6 bases). The CDR3 runs 14 residues. The V gene's germline CDR1 is MNHEY and CDR2 SVGEGT. Between the trimmed V and J ends, which lost 5 bases and 5 bases, there was a span of 12 bases. CDR3 DNA: TGTGCCAGCAGTCGAGGGGGTATAACCGGGGAGCTGTTTTTT. Its translation: CASSRGGITGELFF.

This clonotype was counted only a few times. The V gene is TRBV28, the J gene TRBJ1-1, with D maybe TRBD1 (6 bases). The length of the CDR3 is 14 residues. The V gene lost 5 bases and the J gene lost 2 bases, with 12 bases spanning the gap. Germline V gives CDR1 MDHEN, CDR2 SYDVKM. The CDR3 spells CASSNHGTNTEAFF. The CDR3 nucleotides read TGTGCCAGCAGTAATCACGGGACAAACACTGAAGCTTTCTTT.

This clonotype was seen many times. The CDR3 DNA is TGTGCCAGCAGTCCGTTGATTGGAGGAGTGAAACTGTTTTTT. This encodes CASSPLIGGVKLFF. The J gene is TRBJ1-4, the V gene TRBV6-5; D not certain. CDR1 is MNHEY and CDR2 is SVGAGI in the germline V gene. V gave up 5 bases and J gave up 11 bases, with 18 bases separating them. This CDR3 contains 14 residues.

Many counts were recorded for this clonotype. This chain links TRBV3-1 with TRBJ2-4; TRBD2 aligns across 8 bases. V trimming: 4 bases; J trimming: 6 bases; junction bases outside the gene matches: 8. The CDR3 length is 15 residues. Germline-derived CDR1 and CDR2 are LGHDT and YNNKEL (reference sequence). The chain's CDR3 is CASSPARSGRNIQYF. CDR3 coding DNA: TGTGCCAGCAGCCCTGCGCGAAGCGGGAGAAACATTCAGTACTTC.

The table lists this clonotype with a few counts. The rearrangement uses TRBV27 and TRBJ1-2; 10 positions agree with TRBD1. CDR1 and CDR2 (germline): MNHEY, SMNVEV (reference sequence). CDR3 length equals 16 residues. Trimming took 4 bases from V and 4 from J; bases not matched to a gene: 9. CDR3 nucleotides: TGTGCCAGCAGTTCCCGATTGACAGGGGGCAGCTATGGCTACACCTTC. Amino acid sequence: CASSSRLTGGSYGYTF.

This chain uses TRBV29-1 with TRBJ1-2; 8 bases are a match to TRBD1. CDR1 SQVTM and CDR2 ANQGSEA come from the germline V gene. The ends lost 2 bases at V and 4 bases at J; junction bases unmatched: 9. This CDR3 is 15 amino acids long. The CDR3 sequence is CSVEPTGAQVYGYTF. The CDR3 bases are TGCAGCGTTGAACCGACAGGGGCCCAGGTCTATGGCTACACCTTC. Filled out from reference TRBV29-1 and TRBJ1-2, the complete variable domain reads SAVISQKPSRDICQRGTSLTIQCQVDSQVTMMFWYRQQPGQSLTLIATANQGSEATYESGFVIDKFPISRPNLTFSTLTVSNMSPEDSSIYLCSVEPTGAQVYGYTFGSGTRLTVV.

There are many counts of this clonotype. The chain carries TRBV5-6 and TRBJ1-2, with D hard to call. The CDR3 is made up of 15 amino acids. Germline CDR1 and CDR2: SGHDT and YYEEEE. The germline V and J ends were trimmed by 4 bases and 1 base, with 14 bases remaining between them. The CDR3 DNA follows: TGTGCCAGCAGCCTACTTGCGGCAAATAACTATGGCTACACCTTC. Protein: CASSLLAANNYGYTF. The full variable domain, completed using reference TRBV5-6 and TRBJ1-2, is DAGVTQSPTHLIKTRGQQVTLRCSPKSGHDTVSWYQQALGQGPQFIFQYYEEEERQRGNFPDRFSGHQFPNYSSELNVNALLLGDSALYLCASSLLAANNYGYTFGSGTRLTVV.

Here the CDR3 reads CASSQKGGGGYTF. The CDR3 DNA follows: TGTGCCAGCAGCCAGAAGGGAGGAGGTGGCTACACCTTC. V usage is TRBV3-1 and J usage is TRBJ1-2; D unresolved. The V end lost 3 bases, the J end lost 7 bases, and 12 bases lay between the germline ends. The V gene's germline CDR1 is LGHDT and CDR2 YNNKEL (reference sequence). The CDR3 contains 13 residues.

V is TRBV29-1 and J is TRBJ2-3, with D tentatively TRBD1 (5 bases). V shed 5 bases and J shed 4 bases, with 13 bases lying between them. In germline, CDR1 is SQVTM, CDR2 ANQGSEA. The CDR3 is made up of 13 amino acids. The CDR3 region is CSVSRGRADTQYF. The CDR3 nucleotides read TGCAGCGTTTCACGCGGCAGGGCAGATACGCAGTATTTT.

As concerns this clonotype: An end of the junction differs from the germline gene, which may be a read error. V usage is TRBV6-1 and J usage is TRBJ2-4; D not certain. CDR1 is MNHNS, CDR2 SASEGT, per germline. The CDR3 runs 13 residues. CDR3 sequence reads: CASSEVFQAYQHF. CDR3 coding DNA: TGTGCCAGCAGTGAAGTGTTCCAGGCCTATCAGCACTTC.

This clonotype came up a few times. CDR3 sequence: CASSLRPSNYGYTF. The CDR3 region has the DNA TGTGCCAGCAGCTTACGTCCCTCAAACTATGGCTACACCTTC. The chain recombines TRBV7-6 with TRBJ1-2; D gene unclear. CDR1 and CDR2 (germline): SGHVS, FNYEAQ. V lost 2 bases, J lost 2 bases, and 9 bases lay in between. This CDR3 has 14 residues.

At least ten counts were recorded for this clonotype. This sequence joins TRBV29-1 and TRBJ1-2; 9 bases align to TRBD1. Germline trimming cut 7 bases from V and 9 bases from J; bases unmatched to any gene: 12. Germline V lookup: CDR1 SQVTM, CDR2 ANQGSEA. CDR3 length equals 13 residues. CDR3 sequence: CSAEDRGLMSYTF. Here the CDR3 DNA reads TGCAGCGCCGAGGACAGGGGCCTAATGAGCTACACCTTC.

This clonotype was seen a handful of times. V usage is TRBV27 and J usage is TRBJ1-2; 8 nucleotides align to TRBD1. CDR3 length equals 15 residues. The V segment lost 5 bases and the J segment 4 bases; nucleotides outside the gene matches: 9. Germline lookup yields CDR1 MNHEY and CDR2 SMNVEV (reference sequence). This chain's CDR3 is CASSRVGQGRYGYTF. In DNA, the CDR3 is TGTGCCAGCAGTAGGGTCGGACAGGGTCGCTATGGCTACACCTTC.

This clonotype was found a few times. The J gene is TRBJ2-4, the V gene TRBV14; 8 nucleotides agree with TRBD1. V gave up 2 bases and J gave up 0 bases; unmatched junction bases: 6. The germline V gene encodes CDR1 SGHDN and CDR2 FVKESK. There are 17 residues in the CDR3. CDR3 residues: CASSQSLGQGAKNIQYF. The DNA for the CDR3 is TGTGCCAGCAGCCAAAGTCTAGGACAGGGAGCCAAAAACATTCAGTACTTC.

This clonotype was recorded at least ten times. The chain is built from TRBV5-6 and TRBJ2-7, with D unclear. Looked up from germline, CDR1 is SGHDT and CDR2 is YYEEEE. The CDR3 consists of 13 residues. Trimming shortened V by 1 base and J by 4 bases, and 9 bases separated the two germline ends. CDR3 sequence reads: CASSLWSQYEQYF. For the CDR3, the DNA is TGTGCCAGCAGCTTGTGGTCCCAATACGAGCAGTACTTC.

The V and J genes are TRBV4-2 and TRBJ2-7; D is possibly TRBD1 or TRBD2 (5 bases each). Germline V gene lookup returns CDR1 LGHNA and CDR2 YNFKEQ. This CDR3 spans 14 amino acids. Trimming left V 2 bases short and J 0 bases short, with 8 bases between. CDR3 in amino acids: CASSQRDPSYEQYF. The CDR3 DNA is TGTGCCAGCAGCCAAAGGGACCCCTCCTACGAGCAGTACTTC.

This clonotype was seen more than once but under ten times. The genes are TRBV6-4 and TRBJ2-2; tentative D call: TRBD2 (6 bases). This CDR3 contains 13 residues. V lost 3 bases, J lost 13 bases, and 15 bases lay in between. Germline loops: CDR1 MRHNA, CDR2 SNTAGT. The CDR3 is CASSDVGGTALFF. CDR3 coding DNA: TGTGCCAGCAGTGATGTGGGGGGTACGGCGCTGTTTTTT.

This clonotype was recorded at least ten times. V usage is TRBV4-3 and J usage is TRBJ2-1; possibly TRBD2 for D (6 bases). There are 16 residues in the CDR3. Germline V gene sequence: CDR1 LGHNA, CDR2 YSLEER. V lost 4 bases to trimming and J lost 4 bases, with 17 bases between them. The CDR3 loop is CASSPEIAAGYNEQFF. As DNA, the CDR3 is TGCGCCAGCAGCCCCGAAATAGCGGCTGGGTACAATGAGCAGTTCTTC.

This clonotype appeared a few times. The chain uses TRBV29-1 and TRBJ1-2, with a tentative D call TRBD1 (5 bases). Trimming pared 6 bases from V and 5 bases from J, leaving 10 bases between. CDR3 size: 11 residues. From germline, CDR1 is SQVTM and CDR2 ANQGSEA. As DNA, the CDR3 is TGCAGCGTAAAAGGGGATTATGGCTACACCTTC. This encodes CSVKGDYGYTF.

Many counts were recorded for this clonotype. The chain is built from TRBV12-3 or TRBV12-4 and TRBJ2-4; D is ambiguous. Trimming stripped 5 bases from V and 0 bases from J, with 11 bases between. The CDR3 runs to 15 residues. CDR3 DNA: TGTGCCAGCAGTCCAGACTGGGAAGCCAAAAACATTCAGTACTTC. It is translated as CASSPDWEAKNIQYF.

This clonotype has ten or more counts. V and J are TRBV20-1 and TRBJ2-3; D unclear. The CDR3 runs 10 residues. In germline, CDR1 is DFQATT, CDR2 SNEGSKA (reference sequence). The germline V and J ends were trimmed by 7 bases and 2 bases, with 4 bases remaining between them. The CDR3 DNA reads TGCAGTGTTCCCACAGATACGCAGTATTTT. Protein sequence: CSVPTDTQYF.

J is TRBJ1-3 and V is TRBV2; D gene unclear. The CDR3 is made up of 16 amino acids. Germline CDR1 reads SNHLY; CDR2 reads FYNNEI. Deletions cut 1 base from V and 0 bases from J, with 10 bases between. The CDR3 DNA reads TGTGCCAGCAGTGAAGGTGAATGGAGCTCTGGAAACACCATATATTTT. It codes for CASSEGEWSSGNTIYF.